This T cell receptor beta chain was captured by sequencing in a study of T cell responses to AZD1222 COVID-19 vaccine. A word on this clone: Antigen specificity is unknown.

The CDR3 length is 15 residues. In germline, CDR1 is SGHTA, CDR2 FQGNSA. Trimming pared 1 base from V and 2 bases from J, leaving 11 bases between. Broader study findings: Seropositive AZD1222 recipients at baseline numbered only 6 or 7. Repertoire sampling was restricted to post-peak T cell response timepoints.

Profiling relied on immunoSEQ multiplex PCR, and the TCRdb table lists in-frame clones only, not all of them. The data show about 150,000 clones, 80% to 95% seen once. Second doses that came at about 4 or about 12 weeks were put together. The sequence was collected from an adult who received the AZD1222 COVID-19 vaccine. V usage is TRBV7-2 and J usage is TRBJ1-2; D not resolved. This specimen consisted of peripheral blood, obtained 28 days after the second AZD1222 dose. Written as DNA, the CDR3 is TGTGCCAGCAGCTTAGTAGGGTCGGTAAACTATGGCTACACCTTC. The encoded protein is CASSLVGSVNYGYTF.